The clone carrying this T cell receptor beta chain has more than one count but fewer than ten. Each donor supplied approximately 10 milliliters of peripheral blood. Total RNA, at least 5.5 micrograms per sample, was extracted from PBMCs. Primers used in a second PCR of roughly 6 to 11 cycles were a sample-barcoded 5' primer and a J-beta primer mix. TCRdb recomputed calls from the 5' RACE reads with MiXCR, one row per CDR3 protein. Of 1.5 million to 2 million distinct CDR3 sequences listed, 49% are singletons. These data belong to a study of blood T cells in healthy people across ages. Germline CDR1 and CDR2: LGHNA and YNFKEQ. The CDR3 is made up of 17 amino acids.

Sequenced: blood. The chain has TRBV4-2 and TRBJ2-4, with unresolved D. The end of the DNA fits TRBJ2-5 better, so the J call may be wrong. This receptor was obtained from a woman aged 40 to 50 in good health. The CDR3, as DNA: TGTGCCAGCAGCCAAGATGCCGGCTACAGCTCGGCGGAGACCCAGTACTTC. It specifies CASSQDAGYSSAETQYF.